The 18 T cell receptor beta chains below were found in one sample sequenced in a study of tumor-infiltrating lymphocytes in primary liver carcinoma. Using a constant-region primer together with ProtoScript II reverse transcriptase, TCR beta cDNA was made from about 490 ng of total RNA. Modified slightly, ARM-PCR produced TCR beta libraries over three nested multiplex PCR rounds. Investigators reported that the first two PCR rounds, at 9 to 11 cycles each, used TRBV1-TRBV30 forward primers with a C-beta reverse primer. TCRdb reprocessed the multiplex PCR reads via MiXCR and lists one record per CDR3 protein. This sample yields 24,000 or so distinct CDR3 sequences, of which approximately 77% are seen a single time; around 33% belongs to the top ten. Bulk tissue was left unsorted, and RNA and DNA were co-extracted from 20-30 mg of it. Sequencing was performed on liver tumor tissue from sampling region 5. The subset was: tumor region T5, tumor centre. These TCRs come from a young woman with primary liver carcinoma and hepatitis B virus infection.

This clonotype showed up many times. The chain joins TRBV28 to TRBJ2-5; D might be TRBD1 or TRBD2, each matching 5 bases. Trimming took off 5 bases at V and 5 bases at J, with 15 bases between the two ends. CDR3 length: 14 residues. The germline CDR1 and CDR2 sequences are MDHEN and SYDVKM. The CDR3 loop reads CASSAIGGWETQYF. Written as DNA, the CDR3 is TGTGCCAGCAGTGCGATTGGGGGATGGGAGACCCAGTACTTC.

Of note for this clonotype: At one end the junction does not follow the germline gene, possibly because of a read error. The gene calls are TRBV4-3 and TRBJ2-2; a weak D match, TRBD2 (5 bases). Germline CDR1 LGHNA, CDR2 YSLEER. The CDR3 spans 13 residues. Here the CDR3 reads CASRSMGVGEPSF. The CDR3 DNA reads TGCGCCAGCAGGTCGATGGGAGTCGGGGAGCCGTCTTTT.

This clonotype came up once. This rearrangement joins TRBV4-3 to TRBJ1-2; 7 bases align to TRBD1. Germline CDR1 and CDR2: LGHNA and YSLEER. The junction had 17 bases not matched to a gene; V was cut back by 1 base and J by 0 bases. CDR3 length: 20 amino acids. The CDR3 protein is CASSQGGGGGRTATNYGYTF. The CDR3 DNA is TGCGCCAGCAGCCAAGGCGGAGGAGGGGGCAGGACCGCCACTAACTATGGCTACACCTTC.

For this clonotype: A read error may produce the germline difference seen at one junction end. The J gene is TRBJ1-5, the V gene TRBV12-3 or TRBV12-4, with D hard to call. This CDR3 comprises 14 residues. The CDR3 nucleotides read TGTACCAGCAGTGCTGACGAGCGCAATCAGCCCCAGCATTTT. Protein sequence: CTSSADERNQPQHF.

To note about this clonotype: The junction and the germline gene differ at one end; a read error may be behind it. This sequence joins TRBV28 and TRBJ2-1; no definite D call. Germline CDR1 and CDR2: MDHEN and SYDVKM. The CDR3 covers 11 residues. Here the CDR3 DNA reads TGTACCAGCAGTTCCTACAATGAACAGTTCTTC. Translated: CTSSSYNEQFF.

A remark on this clonotype: The junction does not match germline at one end; this may be a read error. The chain is built from TRBV20-1 and TRBJ2-1; 8 positions match TRBD2. The CDR3 has 15 amino acids. In germline, CDR1 is DFQATT, CDR2 SNEGSKA (reference sequence). The CDR3 nucleotides read TGCAGTGCACCGACCAGCGGGAGTGCCAGGAATGAGCAGTTTTTC. Protein product: CSAPTSGSARNEQFF.

This clonotype was seen a single time. A junction boundary mismatches the germline segment, possibly from a read error. This chain connects TRBV11-2 to TRBJ1-2; D ambiguous. The CDR3 runs 14 residues. Germline CDR1 SGHAT, CDR2 FQNNGV. In DNA, the CDR3 is TGTGTCAGCAGCTCAAGGGAAGCTAAGTATGGCTACACCTTC. Encoded protein: CVSSSREAKYGYTF.

As regards this clonotype: The CDR3 ends on some other residue instead of the conserved phenylalanine or tryptophan, so this is likely a read error. The V gene is TRBV10-3, the J gene TRBJ2-5; the D gene is possibly TRBD2 (5 bases). Trimming stripped 0 bases from V and 6 bases from J, with 14 bases between. CDR1 is ENHRY and CDR2 is SYGVKD in the germline V gene. CDR3 size: 15 residues. The CDR3 reads CAISESATRQKTQYS. CDR3 coding DNA: TGTGCCATCAGTGAGTCGGCTACTAGACAAAAGACCCAGTACTCC.

With respect to this clonotype: A junction end diverges from the germline sequence, so it may reflect a read error. The chain employs TRBV5-6 and TRBJ2-2, with D possibly TRBD2 on 5 matching bases. This CDR3 is built from 15 residues. Looked up from germline, CDR1 is SGHDT and CDR2 is YYEEEE. CDR3 nucleotide sequence: TGTGCCAGCAGCTTGGCGCCCAGAGTCACCGGGGAGCTGTCGTTT. It encodes CASSLAPRVTGELSF.

The V gene is TRBV11-3, the J gene TRBJ2-1; 10 nucleotides line up with TRBD2. With V trimmed by 5 bases and J by 8 bases, 9 bases remained unmatched. Germline values: CDR1 SGHNT, CDR2 YENEEA. The CDR3 runs to 15 residues. CDR3 protein: CASSRIAGGGHEQFF. CDR3 bases: TGTGCCAGCAGCCGAATAGCGGGGGGAGGGCATGAGCAGTTCTTC.

To note about this clonotype: Relative to the germline gene, one junction end is altered; a read error may explain this. The CDR3 region has the DNA TGTGCCAGCCAGGGAGTGTTTGACAATCAGTCCCAGCATTTT. It encodes CASQGVFDNQSQHF. The J gene is TRBJ1-5, the V gene TRBV6-6; possibly TRBD1 for D (5 bases). The germline CDR1 and CDR2 sequences are MNHNY and SVGAGI (reference sequence). This CDR3 spans 14 amino acids.

Concerning this clonotype: At one of its ends the junction is not consistent with the germline gene, which may arise from a read error. CDR3 sequence: CASSPRTGLTVELLF. In DNA form, the CDR3 reads TGTGCCAGCAGCCCGCGGACAGGGCTCACCGTGGAGCTGCTTTTT. The chain carries TRBV6-5 and TRBJ2-2; 8 bases map to TRBD1. CDR1 MNHEY and CDR2 SVGAGI come from the germline V gene. This CDR3 is built from 15 residues.

Turning to this clonotype: A junction end diverges from the germline sequence, so it may reflect a read error. This rearrangement joins TRBV29-1 to TRBJ1-2; no clear D gene. The germline gives CDR1 SQVTM, CDR2 ANQGSEA. The CDR3 extends over 12 amino acids. CDR3 region: CSVVHWGGCYIF. DNA of the CDR3: TGTAGCGTTGTCCATTGGGGTGGCTGCTACATCTTC.

V and J are TRBV28 and TRBJ2-5, with D unclear. The germline V gene has CDR1 MDHEN and CDR2 SYDVKM. This CDR3 is 13 amino acids long. The V gene lost 7 bases and the J gene lost 8 bases, with 17 bases spanning the gap. CDR3 amino acids: CASNYGSIDTQYF. The CDR3 bases are TGTGCCAGCAACTACGGTAGTATAGATACCCAGTACTTC.

This clonotype has ten or more counts. The junction does not match germline at one end; this may be a read error. The rearrangement links TRBV11-2 to TRBJ1-1; D is possibly TRBD1 (5 bases). Per the germline V gene, CDR1 is SGHAT and CDR2 is FQNNGV. The CDR3 runs 12 residues. The CDR3 reads CASSPDSTEASF. The CDR3 coding sequence is TGTGCCAGCAGCCCAGACAGCACTGAAGCTTCCTTT. Combining the CDR3 with reference TRBV11-2 and TRBJ1-1 gives the whole variable domain EAGVAQSPRYKIIEKRQSVAFWCNPISGHATLYWYQQILGQGPKLLIQFQNNGVVDDSQLPKDRFSAERLKGVDSTLKIQPAKLEDSAVYLCASSPDSTEASFGQGTRLTVV.

Turning to this clonotype: At one boundary the junction diverges from the germline segment, which might be a read error. The V gene is TRBV11-3, the J gene TRBJ2-1; 14 bases match TRBD2. The CDR3 spans 15 residues. In germline, CDR1 is SGHNT, CDR2 YENEEA. The CDR3 nucleotides are TGTGCCAACAGCCGACTAGCGGGAGGGGGGTATGAACAGTTCTTC. Protein product: CANSRLAGGGYEQFF.

Remarks on this clonotype: One junction end disagrees with the germline gene, perhaps due to a read error. The chain joins TRBV6-5 to TRBJ1-6; weak D call: TRBD1 (5 bases). This CDR3 region has 15 residues. Germline lookup yields CDR1 MNHEY and CDR2 SVGAGI. This chain's CDR3 is CAGRERSATLSPLHF. The CDR3 nucleotides read TGTGCCGGCAGGGAAAGGAGTGCCACCCTATCACCCCTCCACTTT.

On this clonotype: The junction differs from germline at one of its ends, possibly a read error. The rearrangement uses TRBV7-8 and TRBJ2-7; D possibly corresponds to TRBD1 (5 bases). The CDR3 totals 14 residues. CDR1 SGHVS and CDR2 FQNEAQ come from the germline V gene. The CDR3 reads CASSLDARQYEHDF. DNA of the CDR3: TGTGCCAGCAGCTTAGATGCCAGACAGTACGAGCACGACTTC.